The source of this TCR beta chain is a study of OX40 agonist ivuxolimab in advanced cancers. Study background: Three patients, one with hepatocellular carcinoma and two with cutaneous melanoma, responded partially.

Blood draws occurred at baseline, cycle 4 day 1, and cycle 7 day 1. CDR3 length: 15 amino acids. The ends were cut back, 0 bases at V and 1 base at J, with 7 bases in the middle. The germline CDR1 and CDR2 sequences are SGHVS and FQNEAQ. Produced via immunoSEQ multiplex PCR; TCRdb's table is partial and in-frame only. This sample has roughly 88,000 clones, with approximately 87% found just once. The receptor's source is an adult with an advanced solid tumor such as melanoma, head and neck, liver or kidney cancer. The sequences come from CD4+ or CD8+ T cells sorted from blood, collected in a trial of the OX40 agonist ivuxolimab. V and J are TRBV7-8 and TRBJ1-5; D is ambiguous. The CDR3 DNA reads as TGTGCCAGCAGCTTAGCAACAGCGAGCAATCAGCCCCAGCATTTT. As protein: CASSLATASNQPQHF.